The 18 T cell receptor beta chains presented below share a single source sample, sequenced in a study of blood T cell repertoires in COVID-19 (dated by TCRdb to 2020 to 2021). To prepare the library, the immunoSEQ multiplex PCR assay was applied. Entries here come from immuneACCESS through TCRdb and include only in-frame sequences with V and J called. Some clones fail to appear in such tables; in the studies checked, an unresolved V gene covers under half of the shortfall, and the cause of the remainder is unknown. The sample yields 150,000 to 200,000 clones; approximately 80% were counted once. The ten top clones hold around an eighth of the sample. Sample: peripheral blood. Source of these receptors: a man aged 50 or older who had recovered from COVID-19.

The chain recombines TRBV30 with TRBJ2-2; 11 bases match TRBD2. V lost 8 bases, J lost 8 bases, and 10 bases stayed unmatched. The CDR3 sequence is 14 residues long. Germline CDR1 is GTSNPN and CDR2 is SVGIG (reference sequence). In DNA, the CDR3 is TGTGCCCGGGAGGGGACTAGCGGAGGTGGGGAGCTGTTTTTT. It codes for CAREGTSGGGELFF.

This clone was found once. The rearrangement links TRBV28 to TRBJ2-1; TRBD2 aligns across 7 bases. Germline assignment: CDR1 MDHEN and CDR2 SYDVKM. The CDR3 is made up of 17 amino acids. Unmatched junction bases numbered 16, after V lost 4 bases and J lost 7 bases. The CDR3 DNA reads TGTGCCAGCAGTTCGGCACGGTCAAACGGGGGGTGGAATGAGCAGTTCTTC. This encodes CASSSARSNGGWNEQFF.

Details on this clone: This sample includes further DNA sequences coding for the same CDR3. The chain recombines TRBV18 with TRBJ2-3; D is undetermined. The CDR3 loop spans 12 amino acids. The germline V gene encodes CDR1 KGHSH and CDR2 LQKENI. V shed 3 bases and J shed 4 bases, with 5 bases lying between them. CDR3: CASSPRSDTQYF. DNA for the CDR3: TGTGCCAGCTCACCGAGGTCAGATACGCAGTATTTT.

In this sample, this clone turned up once. The rearrangement joins TRBV19 to TRBJ2-3, with D uncertain. Germline V CDR1 and CDR2: LNHDA, SQIVND (reference sequence). V gave up 3 bases and J gave up 3 bases, with 13 bases separating them. The CDR3 has 15 residues. CDR3 region: CASSILRGSTDTQYF. CDR3 bases: TGTGCCAGTAGTATTTTGAGAGGTAGTACAGATACGCAGTATTTT. Variable domain in full (rest from reference TRBV19 and TRBJ2-3): DGGITQSPKYLFRKEGQNVTLSCEQNLNHDAMYWYRQDPGQGLRLIYYSQIVNDFQKGDIAEGYSVSREKKESFPLTVTSAQKNPTAFYLCASSILRGSTDTQYFGPGTRLTVL.

The gene calls are TRBV19 and TRBJ2-6; D gene unclear. Germline V gives CDR1 LNHDA, CDR2 SQIVND (reference sequence). CDR3 length: 15 amino acids. The germline V and J ends were trimmed by 3 bases and 0 bases, with 6 bases remaining between them. CDR3 sequence: CASSIYYSGANVLTF. The CDR3 coding sequence is TGTGCCAGTAGTATTTACTACTCTGGGGCCAACGTCCTGACTTTC. Filled out from reference TRBV19 and TRBJ2-6, the complete variable domain reads DGGITQSPKYLFRKEGQNVTLSCEQNLNHDAMYWYRQDPGQGLRLIYYSQIVNDFQKGDIAEGYSVSREKKESFPLTVTSAQKNPTAFYLCASSIYYSGANVLTFGAGSRLTVL.

The chain has TRBV12-3 or TRBV12-4 and TRBJ1-2, with unresolved D. The CDR3 loop spans 13 amino acids. Trimming left V 5 bases short and J 2 bases short, with 9 bases between. The CDR3 coding sequence is TGTGCCAGCAGTCTTGGAGAAAACTATGGCTACACCTTC. Translation: CASSLGENYGYTF.

V gene TRBV5-6 combines with J gene TRBJ2-7, with D hard to call. The V end lost 0 bases, the J end lost 0 bases, and 13 bases lay between the germline ends. The CDR3 consists of 16 residues. Per the germline V gene, CDR1 is SGHDT and CDR2 is YYEEEE. The CDR3 nucleotides read TGTGCCAGCAGCTTGGACCCGAGAGCCTCCTCCTACGAGCAGTACTTC. It specifies CASSLDPRASSYEQYF. Filled out from reference TRBV5-6 and TRBJ2-7, the complete variable domain reads DAGVTQSPTHLIKTRGQQVTLRCSPKSGHDTVSWYQQALGQGPQFIFQYYEEEERQRGNFPDRFSGHQFPNYSSELNVNALLLGDSALYLCASSLDPRASSYEQYFGPGTRLTVT.

V gene TRBV30 combines with J gene TRBJ1-6; 7 positions match TRBD1. The V segment lost 5 bases and the J segment 10 bases; nucleotides outside the gene matches: 8. This CDR3 has 13 residues. Germline CDR1 and CDR2: GTSNPN and SVGIG (reference sequence). The CDR3 loop reads CAWSKDRVSPLHF. CDR3 bases: TGTGCCTGGTCAAAAGACAGGGTCTCACCCCTCCACTTT.

This chain connects TRBV11-2 to TRBJ2-2, with TRBD1 identical over 7 bases. V shed 2 bases and J 7 bases; nucleotides not matched to a gene: 10. Germline assignment: CDR1 SGHAT and CDR2 FQNNGV. This CDR3 region has 16 residues. As DNA, the CDR3 is TGTGCCAGCAGCTTAAGGGCCAGGGGGTTTGGCGGGGAGCTGTTTTTT. It specifies CASSLRARGFGGELFF.

The chain is built from TRBV28 and TRBJ1-2; D uncertain. The CDR3 runs to 12 residues. Germline-derived CDR1 and CDR2 are MDHEN and SYDVKM. Trimming cost V 6 bases and J 8 bases, with 13 bases left between them. As DNA, the CDR3 is TGTGCCAGCAGCACTGGAGGTCGGGGCTACACCTTC. This gives the protein CASSTGGRGYTF.

The genes are TRBV19 and TRBJ1-4; D is unclear. Germline values: CDR1 LNHDA, CDR2 SQIVND (reference sequence). CDR3 length: 14 residues. The V end lost 4 bases, the J end lost 0 bases, and 6 bases lay between the germline ends. This CDR3 is CASSKQSTNEKLFF. DNA of the CDR3: TGTGCCAGTAGTAAACAGTCAACTAATGAAAAACTGTTTTTT.

The rearrangement joins TRBV23-1 to TRBJ2-7; D perhaps matches TRBD1 (6 bases). TRBV23-1 is reported as an ORF; its role is uncertain. CDR3 length: 17 residues. The V and J ends lost 0 bases and 3 bases respectively, with 18 bases between them. The CDR3 spells CASSQSTGQRSVYEQYF. The DNA of the CDR3 is TGCGCCAGCAGTCAATCCACAGGACAGCGATCTGTCTACGAGCAGTACTTC.

This rearrangement joins TRBV5-1 to TRBJ2-1; no reliable D call. The length of the CDR3 is 16 residues. Germline V gene sequence: CDR1 SGHRS, CDR2 YFSETQ. Between the trimmed V and J ends, which lost 1 base and 0 bases, there was a span of 11 bases. CDR3 protein: CASSLHSLNSYNEQFF. CDR3 nucleotides: TGCGCCAGCAGCTTGCACAGTTTAAACTCCTACAATGAGCAGTTCTTC.

The table lists this clone with a few counts. The chain recombines TRBV5-4 with TRBJ1-2; 7 bases are a match to TRBD1. The CDR3 has 15 residues. Germline loops: CDR1 SGHNT, CDR2 YYREEE (reference sequence). V trimming: 4 bases; J trimming: 0 bases; junction bases outside the gene matches: 6. DNA of the CDR3: TGTGCCAGCAGCCAAGGGACAGCGGCTAACTATGGCTACACCTTC. As protein: CASSQGTAANYGYTF. The variable domain in full, with the rest retrieved from reference TRBV5-4 and TRBJ1-2, is ETGVTQSPTHLIKTRGQQVTLRCSSQSGHNTVSWYQQALGQGPQFIFQYYREEENGRGNFPPRFSGLQFPNYSSELNVNALELDDSALYLCASSQGTAANYGYTFGSGTRLTVV.

The rearrangement joins TRBV7-2 to TRBJ2-2; D remains unclear. Germline V gives CDR1 SGHTA, CDR2 FQGNSA. V lost 2 bases and J lost 2, with 6 bases in between. The CDR3 consists of 14 residues. The CDR3 DNA sequence: TGTGCCAGCAGCTTAATTTTAAACACCGGGGAGCTGTTTTTT. Amino acids: CASSLILNTGELFF. The full variable domain, its missing parts supplied by reference TRBV7-2 and TRBJ2-2, is GAGVSQSPSNKVTEKGKDVELRCDPISGHTALYWYRQSLGQGLEFLIYFQGNSAPDKSGLPSDRFSAERTGGSVSTLTIQRTQQEDSAVYLCASSLILNTGELFFGEGSRLTVL.

The chain employs TRBV10-2 and TRBJ1-1, with D unclear. CDR1 is WSHSY, CDR2 SAAADI, per germline. This CDR3 contains 12 residues. The ends were cut back, 8 bases at V and 3 bases at J, with 10 bases in the middle. CDR3 in amino acids: CASGRQDTEAFF. CDR3 nucleotides: TGCGCCAGCGGGAGACAAGACACTGAAGCTTTCTTT.

The chain links TRBV7-3 to TRBJ1-1; tentative D call: TRBD1 (6 bases). CDR1 SGHTA and CDR2 FQGTGA come from the germline V gene. The V gene lost 3 bases and the J gene lost 1 base, with 6 bases spanning the gap. The CDR3 extends over 13 amino acids. The CDR3 DNA is TGTGCCAGCAGCTTGGGACAGAACACTGAAGCTTTCTTT. Its translation is CASSLGQNTEAFF. The variable domain in full, completed from reference TRBV7-3 and TRBJ1-1, reads GAGVSQTPSNKVTEKGKYVELRCDPISGHTALYWYRQSLGQGPEFLIYFQGTGAADDSGLPNDRFFAVRPEGSVSTLKIQRTERGDSAVYLCASSLGQNTEAFFGQGTRLTVV.

This chain connects TRBV25-1 to TRBJ1-2, with TRBD1 identical over 10 bases. The CDR3 runs 14 residues. Looked up from germline, CDR1 is MGHDK and CDR2 is SYGVNS. The V segment lost 3 bases and the J segment 5 bases; nucleotides outside the gene matches: 3. CDR3 sequence reads: CASSEGQGFYGYTF. CDR3 coding DNA: TGTGCCAGCAGTGAGGGACAGGGGTTTTATGGCTACACCTTC.